The rows below give T cell receptor beta chains drawn from one sample of a study of blood T cell repertoires in COVID-19. Some clones are missing from TCRdb's copy, which holds only in-frame ones; the method was immunoSEQ multiplex PCR. The repertoire holds roughly 150,000 clones, roughly 89% seen once, with about 9.4% in the top ten. Sequenced sample: peripheral blood. Receptors were obtained from a woman in her seventies with COVID-19, enrolled during active disease. Each CDR3 is given with its conserved first and last residue. A D gene is named only where the DNA matches it firmly. Not every row has a clone size; where given, it reads once, few, many or a size class.

V	D	size	J	CDR3	DNA
TRBV11-2	TRBD1	.	TRBJ2-7	CASSPPGTGGYEQYF	TGTGCCAGCAGCCCTCCGGGGACAGGGGGCTACGAGCAGTACTTC
TRBV7-8	.	.	TRBJ1-3	CASSGYPRGNTIYF	TGTGCCAGCAGCGGATACCCGAGGGGAAACACCATATATTTT
TRBV6-4	TRBD1	.	TRBJ1-2	CASRRDRSGGAYTF	TGTGCCAGCAGACGGGACAGGAGTGGAGGAGCCTACACCTTC
TRBV6-4	TRBD1	.	TRBJ2-1	CASSDSTGKAYNEQFF	TGTGCCAGCAGTGACTCGACAGGGAAGGCCTACAATGAGCAGTTCTTC
TRBV5-6	.	.	TRBJ1-1	CASSFGTGTFF	.
TRBV11-1	TRBD2	.	TRBJ2-1	CASSSSGLAGEGEQFF	TGTGCCAGCAGCTCGTCAGGCCTAGCGGGGGAAGGGGAGCAGTTCTTC
TRBV28	.	.	TRBJ1-4	CASNQRGGLLEKLFF	TGTGCCAGCAACCAAAGGGGGGGATTGCTGGAAAAACTGTTTTTT
TRBV28	TRBD1	.	TRBJ1-2	CASSFGQGANGRHGYTF	TGTGCCAGCAGTTTTGGACAGGGGGCGAACGGAAGGCATGGCTACACCTTC
TRBV30	TRBD1	.	TRBJ1-5	CAWTPMGTAYSNQPQHF	TGTGCCTGGACGCCGATGGGGACAGCGTATAGCAATCAGCCCCAGCATTTT
TRBV6-4	.	.	TRBJ1-5	CASSRDAGGNQPQHF	TGTGCCAGCAGTCGGGACGCGGGGGGCAATCAGCCCCAGCATTTT
TRBV2	TRBD2	.	TRBJ2-1	CASSEAGLAVNEQFF	TGTGCCAGCAGTGAAGCAGGACTAGCTGTCAATGAGCAGTTCTTC
TRBV5-6	.	.	TRBJ1-5	CASSLRVSNSNQPQHF	TGTGCCAGCAGCTTGAGAGTTAGCAATAGCAATCAGCCCCAGCATTTT
TRBV19	.	.	TRBJ1-5	CASSIGWAGGNQPQHF	TGTGCCAGTAGTATTGGGTGGGCAGGGGGCAATCAGCCCCAGCATTTT
TRBV5-1	.	once	TRBJ1-2	CASSREELYGYTF	TGCGCCAGCAGCAGGGAGGAGTTGTATGGCTACACCTTC
TRBV29-1	TRBD1	.	TRBJ2-2	CSVDTGGSGELFF	TGCAGCGTTGATACAGGGGGTAGCGGGGAGCTGTTTTTT
TRBV30	.	.	TRBJ1-4	CAWSEQGGEKLFF	TGTGCCTGGAGTGAACAGGGCGGTGAAAAACTGTTTTTT
TRBV6-5	TRBD1	few	TRBJ1-3	CASGRTGSGNTIYF	TGTGCCAGCGGCCGGACAGGCTCTGGAAACACCATATATTTT
TRBV5-1	TRBD2	.	TRBJ2-5	CASSLPRWLAGGRETQYF	TGCGCCAGCAGCCTCCCCCGCTGGCTAGCGGGGGGAAGGGAGACCCAGTACTTC
TRBV5-1	TRBD1	.	TRBJ2-7	CASRLARGDRVYEQYF	TGCGCCAGCAGGCTGGCAAGGGGGGACAGGGTCTACGAGCAGTACTTC
TRBV7-2	TRBD2	once	TRBJ2-3	CASSRWTSGASDTQYF	TGTGCCAGCAGCCGTTGGACTAGCGGGGCTTCAGATACGCAGTATTTT
TRBV29-1	.	.	TRBJ2-7	CSVNRDSGEQYF	TGCAGCGTGAACAGGGATTCGGGAGAGCAGTACTTC
TRBV5-8	.	.	TRBJ1-2	CASSYESYGYTF	TGTGCCAGCAGCTATGAGTCGTATGGCTACACCTTC
TRBV6-4	.	.	TRBJ1-1	CASSDGGANTEAFF	TGTGCCAGCAGTGACGGCGGGGCGAACACTGAAGCTTTCTTT
TRBV10-2	TRBD1	.	TRBJ2-2	CATSGDRGTGELFF	TGCGCCACCTCGGGGGACAGGGGAACCGGGGAGCTGTTTTTT
TRBV9	.	.	TRBJ2-3	CASSVVEGTDTQYF	TGTGCCAGCAGCGTAGTCGAGGGCACAGATACGCAGTATTTT
TRBV5-1	TRBD1	.	TRBJ2-7	CASSGGQGLYEQYF	TGCGCCAGCAGCGGAGGACAGGGGCTCTACGAGCAGTACTTC
TRBV27	TRBD1	.	TRBJ1-2	CASSLVGTGEGYTF	TGTGCCAGCAGTTTAGTAGGGACAGGGGAGGGCTACACCTTC
TRBV5-4	TRBD1	.	TRBJ1-2	CASSTDRGLGGYTF	TGTGCCAGCAGCACGGACAGGGGGCTGGGCGGCTACACCTTC
TRBV5-4	TRBD2	.	TRBJ2-1	CASSLGLAVGEQFF	TGTGCCAGCAGCCTGGGACTAGCGGTGGGTGAGCAGTTCTTC
TRBV5-1	.	.	TRBJ2-2	CASSLGGDTGAGELFF	TGCGCCAGCAGCTTAGGGGGGGACACGGGAGCCGGGGAGCTGTTTTTT
TRBV10-2	.	.	TRBJ1-5	CASSEPAGYAQPQHF	TGCGCCAGCAGTGAGCCGGCAGGGTATGCTCAGCCCCAGCATTTT
TRBV15	.	.	TRBJ2-3	CATSEGGGSYTDTQYF	TGTGCCACCAGCGAAGGAGGGGGCTCCTACACAGATACGCAGTATTTT
TRBV7-2	.	.	TRBJ1-6	CASSLRTDYNSPLHF	TGTGCCAGCAGCTTACGTACAGACTATAATTCACCCCTCCACTTT
TRBV5-1	.	.	TRBJ1-3	CASSPGTGSSGNTIYF	TGCGCCAGCAGCCCAGGCACGGGGTCCTCTGGAAACACCATATATTTT
TRBV25-1	.	.	TRBJ1-1	CASSTPSRGTEAFF	TGTGCCAGCAGTACCCCGAGCAGGGGCACTGAAGCTTTCTTT
TRBV7-9	.	once	TRBJ1-1	CASSLERATEAFF	TGTGCCAGCAGCTTAGAGAGGGCCACTGAAGCTTTCTTT
TRBV7-9	TRBD1	.	TRBJ1-2	CASSLGTLDRGLGYTF	TGTGCCAGCAGCTTAGGAACCTTGGACAGGGGGCTTGGCTACACCTTC